This passage covers 12 T cell receptor beta chains from one sample sequenced in a study of blood T cell repertoires in COVID-19. Produced via immunoSEQ multiplex PCR; TCRdb's table is partial and in-frame only. This sample yields approximately 54,000 clones, of which over 75% are seen a single time; 7.5% to 10% belongs to the top ten. The source material was peripheral blood. The source is a woman in her thirties or forties with active COVID-19.

CDR3 protein: CATSIQGALYEQYF. The DNA for the CDR3 is TGTGCCACCTCGATACAGGGGGCCTTATACGAGCAGTACTTC. The chain is built from TRBV5-6 and TRBJ2-7; 9 nucleotides line up with TRBD1. CDR1 SGHDT and CDR2 YYEEEE come from the germline V gene. The CDR3 length is 14 residues. V was clipped by 9 bases and J by 4 bases; unmatched bases: 11.

The chain is built from TRBV7-8 and TRBJ1-5, with 8 bases that match TRBD1. This CDR3 has 14 residues. After removal of 1 base from V and 6 bases from J, the junction contained 2 bases not matched to a gene. Germline V lookup: CDR1 SGHVS, CDR2 FQNEAQ. CDR3 loop: CASSLGTGSQPQHF. The DNA for the CDR3 is TGTGCCAGCAGCTTAGGGACAGGGAGTCAGCCCCAGCATTTT.

This clone turned up a few times. V gene TRBV28 combines with J gene TRBJ1-6; 7 bases align to TRBD1. This CDR3 has 17 amino acids. Trimming at V came to 9 bases and at J to 9 bases, leaving 20 bases not matched to a gene. From germline, CDR1 is MDHEN and CDR2 SYDVKM. This CDR3 reads CASLNGGSGTDGSPLHF. In DNA form, the CDR3 reads TGTGCCAGTTTAAATGGCGGTAGTGGGACAGATGGTTCACCCCTCCACTTT. The whole variable domain, filled in from reference TRBV28 and TRBJ1-6, reads DVKVTQSSRYLVKRTGEKVFLECVQDMDHENMFWYRQDPGLGLRLIYFSYDVKMKEKGDIPEGYSVSREKKERFSLILESASTNQTSMYLCASLNGGSGTDGSPLHFGNGTRLTVT.

The V and J genes are TRBV5-1 and TRBJ1-1; D uncertain. CDR3 length equals 15 residues. Germline CDR1 SGHRS, CDR2 YFSETQ. V was clipped by 0 bases and J by 5 bases, with 14 bases between them. The CDR3 is CASSLGLPGGTEAFF. For the CDR3, the DNA is TGCGCCAGCAGCTTGGGTCTCCCCGGAGGGACTGAAGCTTTCTTT. The entire variable domain, with the rest obtained from reference TRBV5-1 and TRBJ1-1, is as follows: KAGVTQTPRYLIKTRGQQVTLSCSPISGHRSVSWYQQTPGQGLQFLFEYFSETQRNKGNFPGRFSGRQFSNSRSEMNVSTLELGDSALYLCASSLGLPGGTEAFFGQGTRLTVV.

The gene calls are TRBV6-5 and TRBJ2-7; 13 positions match TRBD2. This CDR3 is built from 15 residues. CDR1 is MNHEY, CDR2 SVGAGI, per germline. V was clipped by 2 bases and J by 4 bases; unmatched bases: 2. CDR3 residues: CASSYGTSGVYEQYF. As DNA, the CDR3 is TGTGCCAGCAGTTACGGGACTAGCGGGGTATACGAGCAGTACTTC.

The V call is TRBV19, the J call TRBJ1-2; a possible D gene is TRBD1 (5 bases). Germline V lookup: CDR1 LNHDA, CDR2 SQIVND (reference sequence). Deletions cut 6 bases from V and 3 bases from J, with 23 bases between. CDR3 size: 17 residues. The CDR3 sequence is CASRDSQGISYDYGYTF. For the CDR3, the DNA is TGTGCCAGTAGAGACTCCCAGGGAATCAGCTACGACTATGGCTACACCTTC.

The chain carries TRBV7-9 and TRBJ2-3, with a weak D call TRBD2 (6 bases). The V end lost 5 bases, the J end lost 4 bases, and 13 bases lay between the germline ends. Germline V lookup: CDR1 SEHNR, CDR2 FQNEAQ (reference sequence). The CDR3 is made up of 14 amino acids. CDR3 nucleotides: TGTGCCAGCAGCGCAGGGAGGTTCGCAGATACGCAGTATTTT. It is translated as CASSAGRFADTQYF.

The count of this clone is one. The rearrangement uses TRBV29-1 and TRBJ1-2; a possible D gene is TRBD1 (5 bases). CDR1 and CDR2 from the germline V gene are SQVTM and ANQGSEA. The CDR3 contains 13 residues. Trimming cost V 4 bases and J 4 bases, with 13 bases left between them. The CDR3 coding sequence is TGCAGCGTTGTCGACAGATCCTCCTATGGCTACACCTTC. Amino acid sequence: CSVVDRSSYGYTF.

The chain uses TRBV5-5 and TRBJ2-6, with TRBD1 as a possible D gene (6 bases). Trimming stripped 4 bases from V and 4 bases from J, with 12 bases between. This CDR3 region has 15 residues. Germline lookup yields CDR1 SGHKS and CDR2 YYEKEE (reference sequence). CDR3 protein: CASSGGHSGANVLTF. DNA of the CDR3: TGTGCCAGCAGCGGGGGACACTCGGGGGCCAACGTCCTGACTTTC.

The V gene is TRBV9, the J gene TRBJ2-3; 12 bases are a match to TRBD2. The CDR3 loop spans 17 amino acids. The V gene end was trimmed by 4 bases and the J gene end by 2 bases; junction bases not matched to a gene: 8. Germline CDR1 reads SGDLS; CDR2 reads YYNGEE. Here the CDR3 reads CASSLSSGGALTDTQYF. CDR3 bases: TGTGCCAGCAGCTTGTCTAGCGGGGGGGCCCTCACAGATACGCAGTATTTT.

The V gene is TRBV7-2, the J gene TRBJ2-3; TRBD2 aligns across 12 bases. CDR1 SGHTA and CDR2 FQGNSA come from the germline V gene. The length of the CDR3 is 17 residues. With 6 bases clipped from V and 3 bases from J, the junction kept 10 bases outside the gene matches. DNA for the CDR3: TGTGCCAGCAGGCTAGCGGGGGGGCACTATAGGACAGATACGCAGTATTTT. This translates into CASRLAGGHYRTDTQYF.

The chain joins TRBV6-2 or TRBV6-3 to TRBJ1-4, with D perhaps matching TRBD1 (6 bases). V dropped 2 bases and J dropped 2 bases, with 12 bases sitting between them. The CDR3 extends over 16 amino acids. Per germline, CDR1 MNHEY and CDR2 SVGEGT. DNA of the CDR3: TGTGCCAGCAGTTACGAAACAGGGCGTACTAATGAAAAACTGTTTTTT. The encoded protein is CASSYETGRTNEKLFF.